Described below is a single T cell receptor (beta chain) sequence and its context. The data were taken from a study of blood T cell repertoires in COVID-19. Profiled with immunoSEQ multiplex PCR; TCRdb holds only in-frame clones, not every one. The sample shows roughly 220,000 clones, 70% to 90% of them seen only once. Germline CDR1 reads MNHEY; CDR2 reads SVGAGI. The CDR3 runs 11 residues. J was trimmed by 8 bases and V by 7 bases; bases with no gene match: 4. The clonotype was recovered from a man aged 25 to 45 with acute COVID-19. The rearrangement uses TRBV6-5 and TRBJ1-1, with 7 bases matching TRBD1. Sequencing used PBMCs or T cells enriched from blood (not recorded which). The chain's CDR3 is CASTAGQEAFF. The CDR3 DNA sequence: TGTGCCAGCACCGCGGGACAGGAAGCTTTCTTT.